This paragraph reports one T cell receptor (beta chain). This sample stems from a study of blood T cell repertoires in COVID-19. This CDR3 is 15 amino acids long. Germline trimming cut 4 bases from V and 4 bases from J; bases unmatched to any gene: 5. Germline values: CDR1 SGHRS, CDR2 YFSETQ. Original handling: Nucleated cell counts were estimated from reference gene primer amplification. Measured with immunoSEQ multiplex PCR; TCRdb has only the in-frame clones, and not every one. Clone size and V and J calls were adopted from that table, with D and trimming inferred from the DNA. The sample lists about 140,000 clones, nearly 85% seen once, with 35% to 50% in the top ten.

Sequencing was performed on peripheral blood. The sequence derives from a human donor in a cohort sampled during active COVID-19. The rearrangement joins TRBV5-1 to TRBJ2-5; 12 nucleotides match TRBD1. CDR3 region: CASSAGQGAGETQYF. The CDR3 region has the DNA TGCGCCAGCAGCGCGGGACAGGGGGCTGGAGAGACCCAGTACTTC.